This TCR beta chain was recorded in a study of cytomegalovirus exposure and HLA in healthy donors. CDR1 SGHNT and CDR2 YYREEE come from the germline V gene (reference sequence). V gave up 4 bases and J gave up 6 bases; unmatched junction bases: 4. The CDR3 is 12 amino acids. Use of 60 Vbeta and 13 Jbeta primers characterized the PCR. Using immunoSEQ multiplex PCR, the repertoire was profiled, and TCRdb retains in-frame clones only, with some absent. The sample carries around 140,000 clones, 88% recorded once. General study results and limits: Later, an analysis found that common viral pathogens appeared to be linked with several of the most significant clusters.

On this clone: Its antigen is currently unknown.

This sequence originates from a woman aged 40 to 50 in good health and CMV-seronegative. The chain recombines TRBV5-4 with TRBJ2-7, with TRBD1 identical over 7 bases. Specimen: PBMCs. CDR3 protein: CASSPDRAEQYF. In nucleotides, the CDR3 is TGTGCCAGCAGCCCTGACAGGGCCGAGCAGTACTTC.